This T cell receptor (beta chain) is drawn from a study of shared clonotypes between healthy human individuals. Notes on the study in general: An expected dependence of interdonor clonotype sharing on sequencing depth was noted.

As to this clone: No antigen is known for it.

CDR3 length equals 15 residues. The germline gives CDR1 SNHLY, CDR2 FYNNEI. The V segment lost 3 bases and the J segment 3 bases; nucleotides outside the gene matches: 3. Sequencing used immunoSEQ multiplex PCR; TCRdb keeps in-frame clones, though not all of them. The sample has a few million clones; roughly 92% are singletons. The receptor's source is a man between 18 and 35 years old in good health. What was sequenced was naive CD4+ T cells sorted from blood. Subset noted: CD45RA+ positively selected. The chain combines TRBV2 with TRBJ2-1; 9 positions agree with TRBD2. The CDR3 loop reads CASSDGAGGYNEQFF. CDR3 DNA: TGTGCCAGCAGTGACGGAGCGGGGGGCTACAATGAGCAGTTCTTC.